Presented here are 30 T cell receptor beta chains from one specimen sequenced in a study of T-cell reconstitution after alpha-beta-depleted transplantation in children. During its preparation, the TCRbeta library received unique molecular identifiers. A single record per CDR3 protein comes from TCRdb applying MiXCR to the PCR reads. The top ten hold around 12% of the sample, which has over 5,000 distinct CDR3 sequences, more than 15% seen once. Material: PBMCs, mostly from graft donor cells, obtained 60 days after TCRalphabeta/CD19-depleted stem cell transplant. The receptors stem from a male patient younger than 18 who had a stem cell transplant for acute myeloid leukemia, so the T cells may come from the graft donor.

Note on this clonotype: This may come from a read error, since a much larger clone is one base off. The chain carries TRBV11-2 and TRBJ2-3; perhaps TRBD1 as D (6 bases). CDR1 and CDR2 (germline): SGHAT, FQNNGV. This CDR3 contains 15 residues. Trimming stripped 1 base from V and 7 bases from J, with 15 bases between. The CDR3 DNA is TGTGCCAGCAGCTTAGTAAGTGGGGGCCTGAATACGCAGTATTTT. Amino acids: CASSLVSGGLNTQYF.

The V call is TRBV27, the J call TRBJ2-3; D is unclear. Deletions cut 6 bases from V and 13 bases from J, with 11 bases between. Germline V gene data show CDR1 as MNHEY and CDR2 as SMNVEV (reference sequence). The length of the CDR3 is 10 residues. The CDR3 region is CASSVPTEYF. The CDR3 DNA sequence: TGTGCCAGCAGCGTTCCCACGGAGTATTTT.

This clonotype was counted a few times. The chain is built from TRBV7-3 and TRBJ2-2; D is unresolved. CDR1 is SGHTA, CDR2 FQGTGA, per germline. This CDR3 comprises 14 residues. V was trimmed by 8 bases and J by 4 bases, leaving 14 bases between them. CDR3 coding DNA: TGTGCCAGCTCACCTGCGGCGTTCACCGGGGAGCTGTTTTTT. Protein sequence: CASSPAAFTGELFF.

By share of the sample, this clonotype is medium-sized. CDR3 amino acids: CSVESQGLNTEAFF. In DNA form, the CDR3 reads TGCAGCGTGGAATCACAGGGGCTGAACACTGAAGCTTTCTTT. V is TRBV29-1 and J is TRBJ1-1; TRBD1 matches at 7 bases. The V segment lost 6 bases and the J segment 0 bases; nucleotides outside the gene matches: 7. Germline V gene sequence: CDR1 SQVTM, CDR2 ANQGSEA. The CDR3 spans 14 residues. The complete variable domain, with remaining parts taken from reference TRBV29-1 and TRBJ1-1, reads SAVISQKPSRDICQRGTSLTIQCQVDSQVTMMFWYRQQPGQSLTLIATANQGSEATYESGFVIDKFPISRPNLTFSTLTVSNMSPEDSSIYLCSVESQGLNTEAFFGQGTRLTVV.

This clonotype occurred a few times. The V and J genes are TRBV12-3 or TRBV12-4 and TRBJ2-3; the D is unclear. The CDR3 is made up of 16 amino acids. The V end lost 5 bases, the J end lost 1 base, and 16 bases lay between the germline ends. The CDR3 sequence is CASSPLGVRRTDTQYF. DNA of the CDR3: TGTGCCAGCAGTCCCCTTGGGGTCCGGCGCACAGATACGCAGTATTTT.

This clonotype showed up just a few times. The V gene is TRBV18, the J gene TRBJ2-5; no definite D call. Per the germline V gene, CDR1 is KGHSH and CDR2 is LQKENI. Trimming left V 3 bases short and J 2 bases short, with 10 bases between. The CDR3 totals 14 residues. In nucleotides, the CDR3 is TGTGCCAGCTCACCTCGCCAGTTACAAGAGACCCAGTACTTC. This translates into CASSPRQLQETQYF.

The chain links TRBV5-6 to TRBJ1-4, with 9 bases matching TRBD1. The germline CDR1 and CDR2 sequences are SGHDT and YYEEEE. The V segment lost 4 bases and the J segment 8 bases; nucleotides outside the gene matches: 6. The CDR3 is made up of 14 amino acids. The CDR3 DNA reads as TGTGCCAGCAGCGTGCCGGGACAGGGCGAAAAACTGTTTTTT. Its protein product is CASSVPGQGEKLFF.

This clonotype was found a few times. CDR3 sequence (DNA): TGTGCCAGCAGCCCCCGGGGCACGGACGAGCAGTACTTC. It translates to CASSPRGTDEQYF. The rearrangement links TRBV11-2 to TRBJ2-7; D tentatively reads TRBD1 or TRBD2 (5 bases each). CDR1 is SGHAT, CDR2 FQNNGV, per germline. CDR3 length: 13 residues. V lost 5 bases and J 5 bases, leaving 13 bases between the germline ends.

Sample share makes this clonotype medium-sized (0.01 to 0.1%). The V gene is TRBV7-2, the J gene TRBJ2-3; no clear D gene. The V gene lost 4 bases and the J gene lost 2 bases, with 16 bases spanning the gap. Germline V gene sequence: CDR1 SGHTA, CDR2 FQGNSA. The CDR3 extends over 16 amino acids. CDR3 loop: CASSSDPVGLTDTQYF. The CDR3 nucleotides are TGTGCCAGCAGCTCAGACCCCGTGGGCCTCACAGATACGCAGTATTTT. The whole variable domain, remainder taken from reference TRBV7-2 and TRBJ2-3, is GAGVSQSPSNKVTEKGKDVELRCDPISGHTALYWYRQSLGQGLEFLIYFQGNSAPDKSGLPSDRFSAERTGGSVSTLTIQRTQQEDSAVYLCASSSDPVGLTDTQYFGPGTRLTVL.

This clonotype has just a few counts. The rearrangement uses TRBV4-1 and TRBJ2-7; the match to TRBD2 covers 14 bases. With 4 bases clipped from V and 4 bases from J, the junction kept 12 bases outside the gene matches. Germline values: CDR1 MGHRA, CDR2 YSYEKL. The CDR3 sequence is 18 residues long. This CDR3 reads CASSPLGLAGGDTYEQYF. The CDR3 DNA reads TGCGCCAGCAGCCCCCTCGGACTAGCGGGAGGAGATACTTACGAGCAGTACTTC.

The chain uses TRBV6-5 and TRBJ2-5, with TRBD1 matching over 9 bases. V was pared by 4 bases and J by 3 bases, with 0 bases of the junction left unmatched. The CDR3 length is 13 residues. Per germline, CDR1 MNHEY and CDR2 SVGAGI. For the CDR3, the DNA is TGTGCCAGCAGTTGGGACAGGGAAGAGACCCAGTACTTC. It specifies CASSWDREETQYF.

A note on this clonotype: This may stem from a read error, because a much larger clone lies one nucleotide away. The chain uses TRBV7-9 and TRBJ2-2; TRBD2 might be the D (6 bases). The CDR3 has 17 amino acids. Trimming stripped 0 bases from V and 4 bases from J, with 15 bases between. Germline-derived CDR1 and CDR2 are SEHNR and FQNEAQ (reference sequence). The CDR3 sequence: CASSLAPGLETTGELFF. In DNA form, the CDR3 reads TGTGCCAGCAGCTTAGCTCCGGGACTCGAGACCACCGGGGAGCTGTTTTTT.

As for this clonotype: A junction end diverges from the germline sequence, so it may reflect a read error. The V call is TRBV7-2, the J call TRBJ1-1; D may be TRBD1 (5 bases). Per the germline V gene, CDR1 is SGHTA and CDR2 is FQGNSA. This CDR3 contains 15 residues. For the CDR3, the DNA is TGTGCGAGCAAAGGGGCGATCGGGGGTGGGTCTGAAGCTTTCTTT. This sequence encodes CASKGAIGGGSEAFF.

This clonotype has a handful of counts. V and J are TRBV7-6 and TRBJ2-5; 8 nucleotides agree with TRBD1. The CDR3 spans 15 residues. Germline lookup yields CDR1 SGHVS and CDR2 FNYEAQ. V trimming: 1 base; J trimming: 5 bases; junction bases outside the gene matches: 6. CDR3 in amino acids: CASSLVTGGTETQYF. The DNA for the CDR3 is TGTGCCAGCAGCTTAGTCACAGGGGGAACGGAGACCCAGTACTTC. The full variable domain, completed using reference TRBV7-6 and TRBJ2-5, is GAGVSQSPRYKVTKRGQDVALRCDPISGHVSLYWYRQALGQGPEFLTYFNYEAQQDKSGLPNDRFSAERPEGSISTLTIQRTEQRDSAMYRCASSLVTGGTETQYFGPGTRLLVL.

The V gene is TRBV20-1, the J gene TRBJ2-5, with 10 bases that match TRBD1. Per the germline V gene, CDR1 is DFQATT and CDR2 is SNEGSKA (reference sequence). After removal of 7 bases from V and 5 bases from J, the junction contained 7 bases not matched to a gene. The CDR3 covers 13 residues. The CDR3 sequence: CSGTGTGDETQYF. DNA for the CDR3: TGCAGTGGCACAGGGACAGGGGATGAGACCCAGTACTTC.

This clonotype was seen a handful of times. The V and J genes are TRBV19 and TRBJ1-5, with D unresolved. The V gene lost 3 bases and the J gene lost 4 bases, with 10 bases spanning the gap. Per the germline V gene, CDR1 is LNHDA and CDR2 is SQIVND (reference sequence). The CDR3 totals 14 residues. The CDR3 region is CASSILQKNQPQHF. DNA for the CDR3: TGTGCCAGTAGTATCTTGCAGAAGAATCAGCCCCAGCATTTT.

The sample holds a few counts of this clonotype. The CDR3 end shows no conserved phenylalanine or tryptophan, and so a read error is likely. The genes are TRBV14 and TRBJ2-4; TRBD1 or TRBD2 may be the D gene (5 bases each). Per the germline V gene, CDR1 is SGHDN and CDR2 is FVKESK. The CDR3 runs 12 residues. Between the trimmed V and J ends, which lost 1 base and 9 bases, there was a span of 7 bases. The chain's CDR3 is CASSQAGPIQYL. Written as DNA, the CDR3 is TGTGCCAGCAGCCAAGCGGGGCCCATTCAGTACCTC.

This clonotype is deemed medium-sized. The chain carries TRBV7-3 and TRBJ2-1; TRBD2 matches 8 bases. Germline CDR1 is SGHTA and CDR2 is FQGTGA. V lost 1 base and J lost 5; bases outside the gene matches: 7. This CDR3 is built from 16 residues. Written as DNA, the CDR3 is TGTGCCAGCAGCTTAAGGCCGGGAGGGCAGAACAATGAGCAGTTCTTC. Encoded protein: CASSLRPGGQNNEQFF.

This clonotype was picked up a small number of times. The J gene is TRBJ2-5, the V gene TRBV27; D unresolved. The CDR3 consists of 15 residues. V was trimmed by 5 bases and J by 2 bases, leaving 15 bases between them. Germline values: CDR1 MNHEY, CDR2 SMNVEV (reference sequence). In DNA, the CDR3 is TGTGCCAGCAGTAACCTATCGCCCCCACAAGAGACCCAGTACTTC. It specifies CASSNLSPPQETQYF.

This clonotype was seen only a few times. V is TRBV7-8 and J is TRBJ2-3; a weak D match, TRBD2 (5 bases). The CDR3 runs to 15 residues. V lost 4 bases to trimming and J lost 6 bases, with 17 bases between them. From germline, CDR1 is SGHVS and CDR2 FQNEAQ. The CDR3, as DNA: TGTGCCAGCAGCTCAACTAGATTGTTGGGGGATACGCAGTATTTT. This gives the protein CASSSTRLLGDTQYF.

This clonotype is deemed medium-sized (0.01 to 0.1%). The chain employs TRBV7-2 and TRBJ2-5; 12 nucleotides align to TRBD2. The CDR3 runs to 16 residues. CDR1 and CDR2 (germline): SGHTA, FQGNSA. V lost 1 base and J lost 3; bases outside the gene matches: 3. CDR3 sequence reads: CASSLGRTSGEETQYF. CDR3 nucleotide sequence: TGTGCCAGCAGCTTAGGGCGGACTAGCGGGGAAGAGACCCAGTACTTC.

This clonotype is labeled medium-sized. The chain combines TRBV27 with TRBJ1-4; no firm D call. The CDR3 extends over 15 amino acids. The ends were cut back, 4 bases at V and 10 bases at J, with 19 bases in the middle. Germline V gene data show CDR1 as MNHEY and CDR2 as SMNVEV (reference sequence). The CDR3 region is CASSSSTLVGGKLFF. In DNA form, the CDR3 reads TGTGCCAGCAGTTCCTCGACGTTAGTAGGTGGAAAACTGTTTTTT.

This sequence joins TRBV7-3 and TRBJ2-2; D unresolved. The CDR3 loop spans 13 amino acids. From germline, CDR1 is SGHTA and CDR2 FQGTGA. V lost 4 bases, J lost 5 bases, and 8 bases lay in between. CDR3: CASSYSATGELFF. DNA of the CDR3: TGTGCCAGCAGCTATTCCGCAACCGGGGAGCTGTTTTTT.

Judged by abundance, this clonotype is medium-sized (0.01 to 0.1%). The junction shows a germline mismatch at one end, possibly a read error. This chain links TRBV6-5 with TRBJ2-7; 11 bases align to TRBD2. CDR1 is MNHEY and CDR2 is SVGAGI in the germline V gene. This CDR3 comprises 17 residues. CDR3 bases: TGTGCCAGCAGTTACTCGGTAGCGGGAGGGCCCTCCGACGAGCAGTACTTC. Its protein is CASSYSVAGGPSDEQYF.

This clonotype is labeled as medium-sized. The chain couples TRBV24-1 to TRBJ2-5, with a tentative D call TRBD2 (6 bases). Trimming took 4 bases from V and 2 from J, leaving 16 bases between them. Looked up from germline, CDR1 is KGHDR and CDR2 is SFDVKD. The length of the CDR3 is 16 residues. The CDR3 nucleotides read TGTGCCACCAGTGACGGCGGGACCTTTAAACAAGAGACCCAGTACTTC. This translates into CATSDGGTFKQETQYF.

This clonotype qualifies as medium-sized. This chain joins TRBV12-3 or TRBV12-4 and TRBJ2-3; TRBD1 might be the D (6 bases). This CDR3 has 13 amino acids. V was cut by 6 bases and J by 6 bases, with 13 bases left in between. CDR3 protein: CASRTTGFDTQYF. CDR3 nucleotides: TGTGCCAGCAGAACCACAGGGTTTGATACGCAGTATTTT.

In this sample, this clonotype is medium-sized. DNA for the CDR3: TGTGCCAGCAGCCAAGATCGTGACAATGAGCAGTTCTTC. Translating gives CASSQDRDNEQFF. The rearrangement joins TRBV4-2 to TRBJ2-1, with no clear D. Germline V lookup: CDR1 LGHNA, CDR2 YNFKEQ. Trimming pared 0 bases from V and 5 bases from J, leaving 5 bases between. This CDR3 contains 13 residues.

This clonotype has just a few counts. Because the CDR3 is missing its conserved closing phenylalanine or tryptophan, this is likely a read error. Here the CDR3 DNA reads TGTGCCAGTAGGGACCGCGGCATGAACACTGAAGCTTTCCTT. Protein product: CASRDRGMNTEAFL. V and J are TRBV19 and TRBJ1-1; D not certain. Germline V gives CDR1 LNHDA, CDR2 SQIVND (reference sequence). Trimming left V 6 bases short and J 0 bases short, with 11 bases between. The length of the CDR3 is 14 residues.

By sample share, this clonotype is medium-sized (0.01 to 0.1%). The rearrangement joins TRBV29-1 to TRBJ1-1; 8 bases are shared with TRBD1. V gave up 7 bases and J gave up 6 bases; unmatched junction bases: 16. This CDR3 has 15 amino acids. The germline CDR1 and CDR2 sequences are SQVTM and ANQGSEA. Here the CDR3 reads CSAPFGQGIFSEAFF. DNA of the CDR3: TGCAGCGCGCCTTTTGGACAGGGAATTTTCTCTGAAGCTTTCTTT.

Points on this clonotype: Given a much more abundant clone one base away, this may be a read error. The V gene is TRBV30, the J gene TRBJ2-1, with D tentatively TRBD2 (6 bases). Germline V gene lookup returns CDR1 GTSNPN and CDR2 SVGIG (reference sequence). The V end was cut by 2 bases, the J end by 12 bases, with 20 bases between. The CDR3 extends over 14 amino acids. CDR3 DNA: TGTGCCTGGAGTCTCGGGAGAGCGATAGAGGGGCAGTTCTTC. Amino acid sequence: CAWSLGRAIEGQFF.